The subject of this entry is one T cell receptor (beta chain). Its matching antigen is unknown. These data originate in a study of lymphopenia after photon versus proton radiotherapy. Here immunoSEQ multiplex PCR was the method, and the copy in TCRdb shows in-frame clones only, minus some. The sample records around 59,000 clones, about 81% being singletons. V lost 3 bases to trimming and J lost 2 bases, with 10 bases between them. This CDR3 spans 14 amino acids. CDR1 is MDHEN and CDR2 is SYDVKM in the germline V gene. General study points: Better survival with proton therapy was suggested as possible, not demonstrated. Under photons, naive T cells and diversity fell while effector/memory populations rose. Larger post-nadir TCR diversity loss correlated inversely with survival in deceased patients. After the lymphocyte nadir, photon-treated repertoires showed oligoclonal expansion, especially of CD8+ Temra cells.

J is TRBJ1-2 and V is TRBV28; D is ambiguous. This receptor was obtained from a man between 60 and 70 years old with pancreatic cancer. The sequencing used peripheral blood, collected from a patient treated with proton-based radiotherapy. CDR3 DNA sequence: TGTGCCAGCAGTTTCCTACCCGGAAACTATGGCTACACCTTC. Residues: CASSFLPGNYGYTF.